This T cell receptor (beta chain) was obtained from a study of T cells after yellow fever vaccination. Regarding the study as a whole: Weaker overall was a secondary response that nonetheless peaked faster, on day 5 versus 15. Among primary-vaccination clones, most reappeared after the booster, at approximately 96% for CD4 and more than 75% for CD8.

This clonotype was observed a few times. Its specificity is not known. The authors made TCR cDNA by 5'RACE template switching, adding a universal primer site and UMIs. TCRdb reprocessed the 5' RACE reads via MiXCR and lists one record per CDR3 protein. The sample carries around 600,000 distinct CDR3 sequences, more than 9% recorded once. Germline V gene sequence: CDR1 SGHAT, CDR2 FQNNGV. Trimming took 5 bases from V and 4 from J; bases not matched to a gene: 12. The CDR3 spans 19 residues. The chain links TRBV11-2 to TRBJ2-3, with TRBD2 matching over 16 bases. The TCR sequence derives from a man aged 30 to 39 who received the YFV17D yellow fever vaccine. The source was PBMCs, collected on the day of the yellow fever booster vaccination. CDR3 loop: CASSALGLAGGPIPDTQYF. The CDR3 DNA reads as TGTGCCAGCAGCGCCCTGGGACTAGCGGGAGGGCCTATCCCAGATACGCAGTATTTT.